Presented here are 3 T cell receptor beta chains from one specimen sequenced in a study of blood T cell repertoires in COVID-19. The protocol was immunoSEQ multiplex PCR, while the TCRdb copy is restricted to in-frame clones and leaves out a portion. Of about 150,000 clones in the sample, around 78% were seen once. Source material: peripheral blood. The receptor source for this set is a man at least 80 years old with acute or convalescent COVID-19.

The rearrangement links TRBV5-5 to TRBJ2-7; 9 nucleotides line up with TRBD1. The V gene's germline CDR1 is SGHKS and CDR2 YYEKEE (reference sequence). Trimming took 3 bases from V and 3 from J; bases not matched to a gene: 1. The CDR3 sequence is 13 residues long. Written as DNA, the CDR3 is TGTGCCAGCAGCTGGGACAGGGTCTACGAGCAGTACTTC. Amino acids: CASSWDRVYEQYF. Full variable domain (remainder filled in from reference TRBV5-5 and TRBJ2-7): DAGVTQSPTHLIKTRGQQVTLRCSPISGHKSVSWYQQVLGQGPQFIFQYYEKEERGRGNFPDRFSARQFPNYSSELNVNALLLGDSALYLCASSWDRVYEQYFGPGTRLTVT.

This clone appeared a few times. This sequence joins TRBV18 and TRBJ2-7; 9 bases are shared with TRBD1. Germline CDR1 KGHSH, CDR2 LQKENI. Germline trimming cut 4 bases from V and 6 bases from J; bases unmatched to any gene: 7. The CDR3 is 14 amino acids. The CDR3 nucleotides read TGTGCCAGCTCACACCCGGGACAGGGAGGCGAGCAGTACGTC. Protein: CASSHPGQGGEQYV.

In its sample, this clone was seen a few times. The rearrangement joins TRBV4-2 to TRBJ2-2; no reliable D call. The CDR3 extends over 10 amino acids. The V and J ends lost 8 bases and 5 bases respectively, with 3 bases between them. Germline V gene sequence: CDR1 LGHNA, CDR2 YNFKEQ. The CDR3 loop reads CASPTGELFF. The CDR3 nucleotides read TGTGCCAGCCCTACCGGGGAGCTGTTTTTT.